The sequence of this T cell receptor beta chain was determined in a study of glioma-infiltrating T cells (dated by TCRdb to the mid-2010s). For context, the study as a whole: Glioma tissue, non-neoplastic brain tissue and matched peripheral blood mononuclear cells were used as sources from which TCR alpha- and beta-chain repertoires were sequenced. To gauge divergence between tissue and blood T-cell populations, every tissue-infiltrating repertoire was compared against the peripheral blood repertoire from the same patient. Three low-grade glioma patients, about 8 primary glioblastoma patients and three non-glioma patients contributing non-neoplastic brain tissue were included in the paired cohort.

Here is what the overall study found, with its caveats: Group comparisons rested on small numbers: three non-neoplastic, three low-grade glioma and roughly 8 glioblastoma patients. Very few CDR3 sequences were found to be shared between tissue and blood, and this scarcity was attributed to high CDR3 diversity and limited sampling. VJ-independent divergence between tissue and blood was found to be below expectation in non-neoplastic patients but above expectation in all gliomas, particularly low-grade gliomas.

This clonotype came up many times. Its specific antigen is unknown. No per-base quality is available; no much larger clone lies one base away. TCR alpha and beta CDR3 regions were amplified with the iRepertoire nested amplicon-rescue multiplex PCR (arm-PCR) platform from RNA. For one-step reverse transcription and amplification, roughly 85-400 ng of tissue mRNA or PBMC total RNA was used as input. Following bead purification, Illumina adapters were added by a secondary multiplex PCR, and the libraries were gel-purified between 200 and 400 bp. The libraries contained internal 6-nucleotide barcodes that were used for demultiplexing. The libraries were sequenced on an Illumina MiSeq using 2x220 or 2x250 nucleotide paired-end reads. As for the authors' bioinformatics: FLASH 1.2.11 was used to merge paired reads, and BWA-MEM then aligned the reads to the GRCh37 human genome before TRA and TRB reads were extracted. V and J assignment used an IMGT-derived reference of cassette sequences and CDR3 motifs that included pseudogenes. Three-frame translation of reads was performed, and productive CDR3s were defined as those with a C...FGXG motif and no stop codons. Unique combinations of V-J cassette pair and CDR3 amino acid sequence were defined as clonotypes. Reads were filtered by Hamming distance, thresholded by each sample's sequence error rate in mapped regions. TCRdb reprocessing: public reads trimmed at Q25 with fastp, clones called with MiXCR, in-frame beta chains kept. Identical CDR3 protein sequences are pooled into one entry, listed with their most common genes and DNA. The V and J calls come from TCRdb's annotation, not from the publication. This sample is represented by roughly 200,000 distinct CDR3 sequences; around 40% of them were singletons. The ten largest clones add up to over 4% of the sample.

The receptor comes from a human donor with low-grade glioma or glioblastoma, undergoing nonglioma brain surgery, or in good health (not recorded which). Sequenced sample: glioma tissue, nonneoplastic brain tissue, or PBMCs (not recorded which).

Read as DNA, the sequence is TGTGCCAGCAGTTTAAACTTTATCCAAGAGACCCAGTACTTC. The resulting protein is CASSLNFIQETQYF. Recombination connected TRBV28 to TRBJ2-5; no D gene call is confident. In the germline V gene, CDR1 corresponds to MDHEN and CDR2 to SYDVKM. The CDR3 contains 14 residues, cysteine and phenylalanine counted. Only the CDR3 DNA stays, 42 bases, in frame from base 1. Between the V and J ends, shortened by 2 bases and 1 base respectively, the junction contains 8 bases.